These T cell receptor beta chains were read from a single sample in a study of cytomegalovirus exposure and HLA in healthy donors. Sequencing used immunoSEQ multiplex PCR; TCRdb keeps in-frame clones, though not all of them. The table includes around 120,000 clones, 80% detected once. Sequenced sample: PBMCs. Source of these receptors: a female donor in good health and CMV-seropositive. Both conserved end residues are part of each CDR3.

J	V	CDR3
TRBJ2-1	TRBV9	CASSGGTSGGNEQFF
TRBJ2-5	TRBV6-5	CASSGGTVQETQYF
TRBJ2-5	TRBV30	CAWSADSRETQYF
TRBJ2-3	TRBV4-3	CASSPKGLFGTDGTDTQYF
TRBJ1-4	TRBV9	CASSVDPNRALGEKLFF
TRBJ1-1	TRBV4-1	CASSIPTLSTEAFF
TRBJ2-1	TRBV5-4	CASSLAVLANEQFF
TRBJ2-1	TRBV19	CASSFAGTLPFF
TRBJ1-5	TRBV30	CAWSGGGTNNQPQHF
TRBJ2-7	TRBV7-8	CASSYAGTRSYEQYF
TRBJ2-2	TRBV9	CASSATGRTTGELFF
TRBJ2-7	TRBV6-6	CASSWGEKYEQYF
TRBJ1-2	TRBV5-4	CASSGTGVVYGYTF
TRBJ2-1	TRBV7-6	CASSRNGGAFYNEQFF
TRBJ1-3	TRBV27	CASSLGGRGFGNTIYF
TRBJ1-2	TRBV4-2	CASSLRPTGDSHGYTF
TRBJ1-6	TRBV30	CAWGEWTASSPLHF
TRBJ1-3	TRBV28	CASSTTGNTIYF
TRBJ2-7	TRBV27	CASRVPGQGGYEQYF
TRBJ1-4	TRBV7-8	CASSLDSNEKLFF